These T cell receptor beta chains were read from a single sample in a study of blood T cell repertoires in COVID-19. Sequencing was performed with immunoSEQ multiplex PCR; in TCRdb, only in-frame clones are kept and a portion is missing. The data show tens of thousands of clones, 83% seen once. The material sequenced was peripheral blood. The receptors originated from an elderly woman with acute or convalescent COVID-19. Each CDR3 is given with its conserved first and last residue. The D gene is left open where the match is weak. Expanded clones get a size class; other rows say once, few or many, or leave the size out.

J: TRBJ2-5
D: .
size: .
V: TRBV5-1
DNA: TGCGCCAGCAGCTCTGGGCAGAAAGAGACCCAGTACTTC
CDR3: CASSSGQKETQYF

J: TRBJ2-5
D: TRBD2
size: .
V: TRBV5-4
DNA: TGTGCCAGCAGCCGGGGGGGGAGGGACCAAGAGACCCAGTACTTC
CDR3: CASSRGGRDQETQYF

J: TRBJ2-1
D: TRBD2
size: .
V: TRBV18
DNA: TGTGCCAGCTCACTATACGGGAGGGGGAACAATGAGCAGTTCTTC
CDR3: CASSLYGRGNNEQFF

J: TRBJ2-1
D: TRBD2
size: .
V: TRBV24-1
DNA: TGTGCCACCAGTGATTCCCAAGCGGGAGCCTACAATGAGCAGTTCTTC
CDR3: CATSDSQAGAYNEQFF

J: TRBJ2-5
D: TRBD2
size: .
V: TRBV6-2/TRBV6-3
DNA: TGTGCCAGCAGTTACGGATTAAGACTAGCGGGGTACCAAGAGACCCAGTACTTC
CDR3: CASSYGLRLAGYQETQYF

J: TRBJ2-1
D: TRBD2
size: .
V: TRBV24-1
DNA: TGTGCCACCAGTAAACCCGGGGGGTATGAGCAGTTCTTC
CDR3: CATSKPGGYEQFF

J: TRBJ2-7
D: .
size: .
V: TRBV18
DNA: TGTGCCAGCTCACCAGGACAGCTAGGCTACGAGCAGTACTTC
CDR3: CASSPGQLGYEQYF

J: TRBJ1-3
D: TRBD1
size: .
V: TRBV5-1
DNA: TGCGCCAGCAGCTTGACGGGACAGAGTCTTGGAAACACCATATATTTT
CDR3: CASSLTGQSLGNTIYF

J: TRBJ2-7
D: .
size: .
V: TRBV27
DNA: TGTGCCAGCAGTAGGGGGAGATTTGAGGACCACGAGCAGTACTTC
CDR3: CASSRGRFEDHEQYF

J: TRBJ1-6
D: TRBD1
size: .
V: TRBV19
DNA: TGTGCCAGTAGTGTGTACGGACAGGGTGATTCACCCCTCCACTTT
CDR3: CASSVYGQGDSPLHF

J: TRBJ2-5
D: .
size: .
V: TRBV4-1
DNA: TGCGCCAGCAGCCAACAGGGGCCTCCAGAGACCCAGTACTTC
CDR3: CASSQQGPPETQYF

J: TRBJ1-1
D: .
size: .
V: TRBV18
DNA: TGTGCCAGCTCACCAGCGACAGGCCCCGAAGCTTTCTTT
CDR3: CASSPATGPEAFF

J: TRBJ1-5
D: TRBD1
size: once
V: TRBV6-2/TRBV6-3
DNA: TGTGCCAGCAGTCCCGGGACAGGGGGCGATCAGCCCCAGCATTTT
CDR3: CASSPGTGGDQPQHF

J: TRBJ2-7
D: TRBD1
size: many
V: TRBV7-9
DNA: TGTGCCAGCACCGGGGACAGCCCCTACGAGCAGTACTTC
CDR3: CASTGDSPYEQYF

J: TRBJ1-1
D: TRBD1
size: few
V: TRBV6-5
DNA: TGTGCCAGCAGGGGAACCCGGGACAGGGAAGAAGCTTTCTTT
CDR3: CASRGTRDREEAFF

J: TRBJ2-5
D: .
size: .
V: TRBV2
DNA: TGTGCCAGCAGTGAATCAGGTACCCAAGAGACCCAGTACTTC
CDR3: CASSESGTQETQYF

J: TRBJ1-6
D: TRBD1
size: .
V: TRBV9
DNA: TGTGCCAGCAGCGACAGGGGGCCTAATTCACCCCTCCACTTT
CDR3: CASSDRGPNSPLHF

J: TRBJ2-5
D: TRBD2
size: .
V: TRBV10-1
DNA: TGCGCCAGCAGTGAGTCCATTAGCGGGAGAGTAGAGACCCAGTACTTC
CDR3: CASSESISGRVETQYF

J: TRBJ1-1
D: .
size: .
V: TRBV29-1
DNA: TGCAGCGTTGCGACAGGTCGAACTAACACTGAAGCTTTCTTT
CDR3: CSVATGRTNTEAFF

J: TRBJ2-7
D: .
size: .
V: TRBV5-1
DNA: TGCGCCAGCAGCTTTACTGGGGGCTCCATCTCCTCCTCCTCCTACGAGCAGTACTTC
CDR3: CASSFTGGSISSSSYEQYF

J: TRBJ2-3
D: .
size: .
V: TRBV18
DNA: TGTGCCAGCTCACCCTTGCAGGCCCGCACAGATACGCAGTATTTT
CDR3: CASSPLQARTDTQYF

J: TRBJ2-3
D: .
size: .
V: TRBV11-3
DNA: TGTGCCAGCAGCTTAGATGGACTAGATACGCAGTATTTT
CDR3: CASSLDGLDTQYF

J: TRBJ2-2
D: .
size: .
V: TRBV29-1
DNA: TGCAGTGTGGAAATGGGGGGCGGGGAGCTGTTTTTT
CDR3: CSVEMGGGELFF

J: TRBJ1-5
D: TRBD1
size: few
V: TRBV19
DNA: TGTGCCAGTAGCGAGAGCTCAGGGGGTAGTGGGCCCCAGCATTTT
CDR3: CASSESSGGSGPQHF